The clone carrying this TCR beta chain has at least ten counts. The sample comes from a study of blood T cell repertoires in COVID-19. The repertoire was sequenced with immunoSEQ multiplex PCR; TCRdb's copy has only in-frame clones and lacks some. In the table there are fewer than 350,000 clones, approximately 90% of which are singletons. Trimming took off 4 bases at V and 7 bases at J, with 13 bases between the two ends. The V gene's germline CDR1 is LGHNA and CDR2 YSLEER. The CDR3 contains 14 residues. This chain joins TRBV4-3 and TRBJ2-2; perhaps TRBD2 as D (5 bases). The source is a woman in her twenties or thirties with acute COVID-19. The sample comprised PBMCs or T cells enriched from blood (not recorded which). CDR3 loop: CASSPGPSGGELFF. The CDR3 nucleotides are TGCGCCAGCAGCCCAGGACCAAGCGGCGGGGAGCTGTTTTTT.